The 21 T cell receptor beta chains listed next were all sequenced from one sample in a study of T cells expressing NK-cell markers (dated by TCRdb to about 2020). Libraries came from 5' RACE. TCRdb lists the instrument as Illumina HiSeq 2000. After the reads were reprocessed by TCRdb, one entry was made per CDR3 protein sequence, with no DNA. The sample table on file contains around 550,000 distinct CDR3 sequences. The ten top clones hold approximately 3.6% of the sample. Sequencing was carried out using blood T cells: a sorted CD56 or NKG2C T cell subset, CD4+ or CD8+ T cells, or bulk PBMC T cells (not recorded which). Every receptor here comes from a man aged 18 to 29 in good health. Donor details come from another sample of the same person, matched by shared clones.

Here the CDR3 reads CASSLGEVFYGYTF. This chain uses TRBV5-5 with TRBJ1-2. CDR1 and CDR2 (germline): SGHKS, YYEKEE (reference sequence). The CDR3 runs 14 residues.

CDR3 residues: CASSYSDLALNEGDTQYF. The chain links TRBV6-2 or TRBV6-3 to TRBJ2-3; TCRdb selects TRBD2, and the lack of DNA leaves this call unchecked. There are 18 residues in the CDR3. CDR1 MNHEY and CDR2 SVGEGT come from the germline V gene.

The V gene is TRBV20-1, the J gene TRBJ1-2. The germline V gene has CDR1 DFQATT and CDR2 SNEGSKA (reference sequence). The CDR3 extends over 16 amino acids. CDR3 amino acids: CSARDRIGRPPYGYTF.

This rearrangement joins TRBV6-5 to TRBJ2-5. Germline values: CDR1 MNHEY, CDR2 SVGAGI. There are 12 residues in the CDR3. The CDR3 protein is CASRAAQETQYF.

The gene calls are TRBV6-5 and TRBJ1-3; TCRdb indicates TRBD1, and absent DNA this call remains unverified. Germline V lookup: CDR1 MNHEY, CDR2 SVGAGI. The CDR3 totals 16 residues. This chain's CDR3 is CASSYSSRARGNTTYF.

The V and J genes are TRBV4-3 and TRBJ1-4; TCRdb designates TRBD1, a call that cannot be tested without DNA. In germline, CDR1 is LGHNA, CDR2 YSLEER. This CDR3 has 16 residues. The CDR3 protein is CASSLGGTGGREKLFF.

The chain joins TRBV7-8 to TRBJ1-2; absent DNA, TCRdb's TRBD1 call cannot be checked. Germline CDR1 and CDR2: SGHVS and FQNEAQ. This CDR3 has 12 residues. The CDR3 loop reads CASSAGSSGYTF.

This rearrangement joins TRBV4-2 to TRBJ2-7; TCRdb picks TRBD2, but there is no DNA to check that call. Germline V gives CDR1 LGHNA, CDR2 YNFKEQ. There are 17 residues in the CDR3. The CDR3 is CASSQEISTSPPLEQYF.

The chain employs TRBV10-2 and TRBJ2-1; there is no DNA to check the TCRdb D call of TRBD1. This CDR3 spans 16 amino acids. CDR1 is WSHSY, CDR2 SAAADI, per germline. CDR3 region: CASSEVRATLGDEQFF.

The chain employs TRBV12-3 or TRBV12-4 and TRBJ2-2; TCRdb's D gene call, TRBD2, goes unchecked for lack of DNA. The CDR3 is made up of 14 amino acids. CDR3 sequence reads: CASSWGGRVGELFF.

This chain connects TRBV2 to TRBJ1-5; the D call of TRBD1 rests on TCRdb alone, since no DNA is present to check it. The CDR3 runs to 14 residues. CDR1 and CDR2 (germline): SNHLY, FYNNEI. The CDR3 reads CASSDRTDDQPQHF.

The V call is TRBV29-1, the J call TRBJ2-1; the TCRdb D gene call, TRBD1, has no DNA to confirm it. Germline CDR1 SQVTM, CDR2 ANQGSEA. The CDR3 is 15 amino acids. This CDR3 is CSVEIGTARINEQFF.

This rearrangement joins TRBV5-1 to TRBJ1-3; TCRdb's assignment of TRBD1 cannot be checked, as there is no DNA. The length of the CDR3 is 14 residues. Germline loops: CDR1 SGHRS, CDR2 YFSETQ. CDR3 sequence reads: CASHDRLLRNTIYF.

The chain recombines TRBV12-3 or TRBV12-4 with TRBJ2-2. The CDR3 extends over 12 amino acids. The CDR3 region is CAYQPRTGELFF.

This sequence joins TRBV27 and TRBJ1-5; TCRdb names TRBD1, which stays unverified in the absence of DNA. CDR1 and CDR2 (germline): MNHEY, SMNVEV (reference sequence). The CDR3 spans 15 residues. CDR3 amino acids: CASSLSGGWDQPQHF.

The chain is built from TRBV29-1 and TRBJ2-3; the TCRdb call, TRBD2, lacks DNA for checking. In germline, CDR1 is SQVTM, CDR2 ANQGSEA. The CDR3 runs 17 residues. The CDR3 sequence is CSVVGPRTSGDTDTQYF.

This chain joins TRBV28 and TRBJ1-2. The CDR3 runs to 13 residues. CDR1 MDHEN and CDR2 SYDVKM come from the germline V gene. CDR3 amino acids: CASSLITGYGYTF.

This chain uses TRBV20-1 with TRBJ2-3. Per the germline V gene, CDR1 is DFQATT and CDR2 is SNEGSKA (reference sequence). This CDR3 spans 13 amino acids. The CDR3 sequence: CSALYVKADTQYF.

The chain's CDR3 is CASSLGHLLSGANVLTF. V gene TRBV7-2 combines with J gene TRBJ2-6; TCRdb reports TRBD1, a call that lacks DNA to check it against. The CDR3 length is 17 residues. Germline-derived CDR1 and CDR2 are SGHTA and FQGNSA.

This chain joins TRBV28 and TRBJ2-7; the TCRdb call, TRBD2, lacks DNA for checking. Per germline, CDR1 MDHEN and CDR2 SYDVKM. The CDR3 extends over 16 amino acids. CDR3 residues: CATLRRTSGRFDEQYF.

CDR3 in amino acids: CASSPNLNGEQFF. The V gene is TRBV12-3 or TRBV12-4, the J gene TRBJ2-1. This CDR3 comprises 13 residues.